This record concerns one TCR beta chain sequence. As yet, its antigen is unknown. Generated by immunoSEQ multiplex PCR, the TCRdb table keeps only in-frame clones and is missing some. The table lists about 75,000 clones, around 93% of them singletons. The CDR3 spans 14 residues. The V end lost 3 bases, the J end lost 2 bases, and 11 bases lay between the germline ends. From germline, CDR1 is MNHEY and CDR2 SMNVEV (reference sequence). This sample is part of a study of PD-1 blockade in classical Hodgkin lymphoma. Overall study results and limits: Newly diagnosed patients were said to have less baseline TCR diversity than healthy donors did. It was among complete responders that baseline diversity resembled that of newly diagnosed patients.

Every one of the patients relapsed after autologous stem cell transplantation (brentuximab vedotin exposure was variable). Sequenced here: peripheral blood mononuclear cells (PBMCs), sampled at baseline. The gene calls are TRBV27 and TRBJ2-7; D unclear. The sequence was collected from a human donor with classical Hodgkin lymphoma. The CDR3 loop reads CASSFQYGTYEQYF. CDR3 sequence (DNA): TGTGCCAGCAGTTTTCAGTACGGAACCTACGAGCAGTACTTC.